This TCR beta chain is from a study of T-cell reconstitution after alpha-beta-depleted transplantation in children. Trimming cost V 6 bases and J 2 bases; bases outside gene matches: 0. The CDR3 runs to 14 residues. In germline, CDR1 is SGHRS, CDR2 YFSETQ. This clonotype was observed at least ten times. What it binds is unknown. Whole-study findings and limits: Surviving recipient cells, namely T cells and thymic progenitors, were the source of high day-60 TCRbeta diversity in some patients.

TCRbeta library construction was performed incorporating unique molecular identifiers. TCRdb independently ran MiXCR on the PCR reads; one entry per CDR3 protein. The sample contains about 100,000 distinct CDR3 sequences, roughly 7.1% of which appear only once. The chain has TRBV5-1 and TRBJ2-6; 9 bases align to TRBD1. This receptor was obtained from a boy younger than 10 with acute lymphoblastic leukemia, due to receive a stem cell transplant. Sequencing used PBMCs, obtained before TCRalphabeta/CD19-depleted stem cell transplant. As DNA, the CDR3 is TGCGCCAGCAACAGGGGGCCTGGGGCCAACGTCCTGACTTTC. Translation gives CASNRGPGANVLTF.